The clone carrying this T cell receptor (beta chain) was seen a single time. TCRdb's copy holds only in-frame clones and misses some; the assay was immunoSEQ multiplex PCR. Of about 130,000 clones in the sample, approximately 92% were seen once. This CDR3 comprises 13 residues. Trimming stripped 3 bases from V and 4 bases from J, with 9 bases between. From germline, CDR1 is SGHTA and CDR2 FQGTGA. The data belong to a study of control samples from healthy donors and cancer patients. The source of this sequence is a man younger than 35 in good health. The rearrangement uses TRBV7-3 and TRBJ1-1, with D perhaps matching TRBD1 (6 bases). The sequenced sample was blood. CDR3 bases: TGTGCCAGCAGCTTCACAGGGAGCACTGAAGCTTTCTTT. This encodes CASSFTGSTEAFF.